This T cell receptor (beta chain) was identified during a study of early T cells in non-severe SARS-CoV-2 infection. Unique molecular identifiers were affixed to single, distinct cDNA molecules. Each CDR3 protein is one row after TCRdb ran MiXCR on the 5' RACE reads. Of 40,000 or so distinct CDR3 sequences listed, around 8% are singletons. The V end was cut by 5 bases, the J end by 4 bases, with 13 bases between. CDR1 and CDR2 from the germline V gene are SNHLY and FYNNEI. CDR3 length: 14 residues. There are a few counts of this clonotype. The sample was whole blood, taken at baseline. This receptor was obtained from an adult who was a healthcare worker with PCR-confirmed SARS-CoV-2 infection or an uninfected control (not recorded which). The chain is built from TRBV2 and TRBJ2-3, with a possible D match to TRBD2 (5 bases). CDR3 protein: CASSPRTGSDTQYF. The CDR3 DNA is TGTGCCAGCAGTCCCCGGACTGGATCAGATACGCAGTATTTT.